The 5 T cell receptor beta chains presented below share a single source sample, sequenced in a study of blood T cells in healthy people across ages. The use of a sample-barcoded 5' primer and a J-beta primer mix characterized a second PCR of roughly 6 to 11 cycles. Each CDR3 protein is one row after TCRdb ran MiXCR on the 5' RACE reads. In the table there are 550,000 to 800,000 distinct CDR3 sequences, roughly 20% of which are singletons. The sample comprised blood. The receptors were sampled from a man in his sixties or seventies in good health.

In this sample, this clonotype turned up once. The chain uses TRBV4-1 and TRBJ1-2; possibly TRBD1 for D (6 bases). Per germline, CDR1 MGHRA and CDR2 YSYEKL. Trimming took off 0 bases at V and 8 bases at J, with 19 bases between the two ends. CDR3 length: 16 amino acids. The CDR3 nucleotides are TGCGCCAGCAGCCAAGATGAGTTGAAGGGGGGGAGCGGCTACACCTTC. Its translation is CASSQDELKGGSGYTF.

This clonotype was counted many times. The chain uses TRBV10-3 and TRBJ1-4; possible D gene TRBD1, 6 bases. The CDR3 runs 15 residues. Germline CDR1 and CDR2: ENHRY and SYGVKD. Trimming left V 6 bases short and J 7 bases short, with 18 bases between. CDR3 sequence: CAIRGTGTEGEKLFF. The CDR3 DNA is TGTGCCATCAGAGGTACAGGGACCGAGGGTGAAAAACTGTTTTTT.

The rearrangement links TRBV20-1 to TRBJ2-1; tentative D call: TRBD1 (5 bases). V lost 5 bases to trimming and J lost 2 bases, with 22 bases between them. CDR3 length: 17 residues. The germline gives CDR1 DFQATT, CDR2 SNEGSKA (reference sequence). The CDR3 coding sequence is TGCAGTGCTTATTCCTCAGGGTTTTCCGGGCCCTACAATGAGCAGTTCTTC. Its translation: CSAYSSGFSGPYNEQFF.

This clonotype came up a few times. The V and J genes are TRBV24-1 and TRBJ2-5, with TRBD2 matching over 10 bases. The V gene end was trimmed by 3 bases and the J gene end by 5 bases; junction bases not matched to a gene: 8. Per the germline V gene, CDR1 is KGHDR and CDR2 is SFDVKD. This CDR3 is built from 16 residues. This CDR3 is CATSDPGLAKIETQYF. CDR3 DNA: TGTGCCACCAGTGATCCGGGACTAGCGAAGATCGAGACCCAGTACTTC.

V gene TRBV7-6 combines with J gene TRBJ2-7; D is undetermined. Trimming pared 0 bases from V and 0 bases from J, leaving 12 bases between. Per the germline V gene, CDR1 is SGHVS and CDR2 is FNYEAQ. This CDR3 comprises 16 residues. This chain's CDR3 is CASSLARETPSYEQYF. The CDR3 DNA sequence: TGTGCCAGCAGCTTAGCGAGAGAGACACCCTCCTACGAGCAGTACTTC.